This TCR beta chain derives from a study of blood T cell repertoires in COVID-19. Across the whole study: Acute and convalescent COVID-19 specimens originated in the United States, Italy and Spain. Sources were T cells, B-cell-depleted T cells, or PBMCs; the material itself was cDNA or gDNA.

V was shortened by 4 bases and J by 2 bases, with 12 bases between the two germline ends. The germline CDR1 and CDR2 sequences are SGHDN and FVKESK. This CDR3 has 14 amino acids. Methods used by the authors: How many nucleated cells were present was estimated from reference gene primer amplification. Sequencing was performed with immunoSEQ multiplex PCR; in TCRdb, only in-frame clones are kept and a portion is missing. That table gives V, J and clone size, and the DNA gave D and trimming. The profile shows 200,000 to 250,000 clones, 80% of them singletons. The rearrangement joins TRBV14 to TRBJ2-7; a possible D gene is TRBD1 (6 bases). Sequenced input: peripheral blood. This TCR derives from an older woman with acute or convalescent COVID-19. The CDR3 bases are TGTGCCAGCAGCCCGCCGGACAGACCCTACGAGCAGTACTTC. It translates to CASSPPDRPYEQYF.